This TCR beta chain was sequenced for a study of blood T cells in healthy people across ages. Study-wide points: Roughly linear declines in TCR beta diversity per million T cells occurred with age.

Using a J-beta primer mix together with a sample-barcoded 5' primer, a second PCR was run for roughly 7 to 11 cycles. MiXCR, applied by TCRdb to the 5' RACE reads, yields one record per CDR3 protein. The sample records 1.5 million to 2 million distinct CDR3 sequences, more than 35% being singletons. This clonotype was picked up a small number of times. Antigen: not known. The CDR3 is made up of 17 amino acids. Germline CDR1 is LGHNA and CDR2 is YSLEER. After removal of 1 base from V and 13 bases from J, the junction contained 14 bases not matched to a gene. The chain joins TRBV4-3 to TRBJ2-4, with 12 positions matching TRBD2. The clonotype was recovered from a human donor in good health. The specimen was blood. Here the CDR3 DNA reads TGCGCCAGCAGCCAAGGGCCCCCTACTAGCGGGGGGCATACGCAGTACTTC. This sequence encodes CASSQGPPTSGGHTQYF.